One sample yielded the 15 T cell receptor beta chains listed below, sequenced in a study of blood T cell repertoires in COVID-19. Sequenced by immunoSEQ multiplex PCR; TCRdb stores in-frame clones only, minus some. The sample includes about 120,000 clones, roughly 83% of them seen just once. What was sequenced was peripheral blood. These receptor sequences come from a woman older than 75 with acute or convalescent COVID-19.

The chain links TRBV5-4 to TRBJ1-1; D is unresolved. CDR3 length: 13 residues. The germline gives CDR1 SGHNT, CDR2 YYREEE (reference sequence). V was cut by 4 bases and J by 3 bases, with 10 bases left in between. CDR3 nucleotide sequence: TGTGCCAGCAGCCTCCACTCCGACACTGAAGCTTTCTTT. It is translated as CASSLHSDTEAFF.

This clone was detected only a few times. The rearrangement links TRBV14 to TRBJ1-1, with D unresolved. Germline V gene sequence: CDR1 SGHDN, CDR2 FVKESK. V gave up 1 base and J gave up 5 bases, with 17 bases separating them. This CDR3 contains 16 residues. CDR3 coding DNA: TGTGCCAGCAGCCAAGGGTTCGGGGTACGTGGAACTGAAGCTTTCTTT. Translated, it gives CASSQGFGVRGTEAFF. The full variable domain, its missing parts supplied by reference TRBV14 and TRBJ1-1, is EAGVTQFPSHSVIEKGQTVTLRCDPISGHDNLYWYRRVMGKEIKFLLHFVKESKQDESGMPNNRFLAERTGGTYSTLKVQPAELEDSGVYFCASSQGFGVRGTEAFFGQGTRLTVV.

V is TRBV10-3 and J is TRBJ1-1; 9 bases fit TRBD1. The V segment lost 8 bases and the J segment 5 bases; nucleotides outside the gene matches: 6. The CDR3 extends over 13 amino acids. In germline, CDR1 is ENHRY, CDR2 SYGVKD. CDR3 nucleotides: TGTGCCATCGGGCGACAGGGGGAAACTGAAGCTTTCTTT. This translates into CAIGRQGETEAFF.

The chain uses TRBV10-3 and TRBJ1-5; the D gene is possibly TRBD1 (5 bases). V gave up 8 bases and J gave up 5 bases, with 16 bases separating them. CDR3 size: 14 residues. Germline CDR1 and CDR2: ENHRY and SYGVKD. The CDR3 region is CAISSGHADQPQHF. As DNA, the CDR3 is TGTGCCATCTCCTCTGGACACGCAGATCAGCCCCAGCATTTT.

V and J are TRBV2 and TRBJ2-7; TRBD1 matches at 9 bases. There are 12 residues in the CDR3. CDR1 and CDR2 (germline): SNHLY, FYNNEI. V lost 8 bases to trimming and J lost 1 base; unmatched junction nucleotides: 0. Written as DNA, the CDR3 is TGTGCCAGCGACAGGGGGTCCTACGAGCAGTACTTC. Translating gives CASDRGSYEQYF.

The chain carries TRBV18 and TRBJ2-3, with TRBD1 as a possible D gene (6 bases). The CDR3 sequence is 14 residues long. Deletions cut 9 bases from V and 3 bases from J, with 16 bases between. Germline CDR1 and CDR2: KGHSH and LQKENI. Here the CDR3 reads CASAPGQTTDTQYF. The CDR3 DNA is TGTGCCAGTGCGCCGGGACAAACTACAGATACGCAGTATTTT. The whole variable domain, remainder taken from reference TRBV18 and TRBJ2-3, is NAGVMQNPRHLVRRRGQEARLRCSPMKGHSHVYWYRQLPEEGLKFMVYLQKENIIDESGMPKERFSAEFPKEGPSILRIQQVVRGDSAAYFCASAPGQTTDTQYFGPGTRLTVL.

The chain recombines TRBV7-2 with TRBJ2-1, with D maybe TRBD1 (6 bases). The CDR3 contains 14 residues. Trimming shortened V by 1 base and J by 6 bases, and 10 bases separated the two germline ends. CDR1 is SGHTA and CDR2 is FQGNSA in the germline V gene. The CDR3 sequence: CASSLDQGFNEQFF. In DNA, the CDR3 is TGTGCCAGCAGCTTAGACCAGGGGTTCAATGAGCAGTTCTTC. Full variable domain (rest looked up from reference TRBV7-2 and TRBJ2-1): GAGVSQSPSNKVTEKGKDVELRCDPISGHTALYWYRQSLGQGLEFLIYFQGNSAPDKSGLPSDRFSAERTGGSVSTLTIQRTQQEDSAVYLCASSLDQGFNEQFFGPGTRLTVL.

V usage is TRBV27 and J usage is TRBJ1-4, with D maybe TRBD1 (6 bases). Trimming took off 5 bases at V and 0 bases at J, with 10 bases between the two ends. Germline V gene data show CDR1 as MNHEY and CDR2 as SMNVEV (reference sequence). CDR3 length equals 15 residues. The CDR3 bases are TGTGCCAGCAGTCGGACAGTCGCAACTAATGAAAAACTGTTTTTT. It is translated as CASSRTVATNEKLFF.

This chain uses TRBV7-9 with TRBJ2-7; D possibly corresponds to TRBD2 (6 bases). The germline V gene encodes CDR1 SEHNR and CDR2 FQNEAQ (reference sequence). The length of the CDR3 is 14 residues. V was trimmed by 1 base and J by 0 bases, leaving 7 bases between them. In nucleotides, the CDR3 is TGTGCCAGCAGCTTAGGGGAGGTCTCCTACGAGCAGTACTTC. Amino acid sequence: CASSLGEVSYEQYF.

Concerning this clone itself: Its ends do not fully match the called genes, so a read error is possible. This chain connects TRBV11-2 to TRBJ2-7; possibly TRBD2 for D (7 bases). This CDR3 region has 15 residues. Per the germline V gene, CDR1 is SGHAT and CDR2 is FQNNGV. The CDR3 nucleotides read TGTGCCAGCAGCCTAGACGGAGGGGGGGTCTACGAGCAGTACTTC. Amino acids: CASSLDGGGVYEQYF.

Only a few counts were recorded for this clone. V gene TRBV5-5 combines with J gene TRBJ1-5; D gene uncertain. Per the germline V gene, CDR1 is SGHKS and CDR2 is YYEKEE (reference sequence). Trimming removed 1 base at V and 3 bases at J, with 11 bases between. CDR3 length equals 15 residues. The CDR3 bases are TGTGCCAGCAGCTTGAATCCCCCTCCCAATCAGCCCCAGCATTTT. Its translation: CASSLNPPPNQPQHF.

The CDR3 loop is CASSIWDSGNSPLHF. The CDR3 bases are TGTGCCAGTAGTATATGGGACAGTGGTAATTCACCCCTCCACTTT. The chain has TRBV19 and TRBJ1-6, with 7 bases that match TRBD1. V dropped 2 bases and J dropped 6; count of bases not matched to a gene: 4. The CDR3 is 15 residues long. Germline loops: CDR1 LNHDA, CDR2 SQIVND (reference sequence).

The CDR3 here is CASSQSDSTFNYGYTF. CDR3 in DNA: TGTGCCAGCAGCCAATCGGACAGTACTTTTAACTATGGCTACACCTTC. This rearrangement joins TRBV4-2 to TRBJ1-2; a possible D gene is TRBD1 (6 bases). Germline CDR1 is LGHNA and CDR2 is YNFKEQ. This CDR3 is 16 amino acids long. Trimming stripped 2 bases from V and 1 base from J, with 14 bases between.

J is TRBJ2-5 and V is TRBV3-1 (or the pseudogene TRBV3-2); 9 positions match TRBD1. Germline V gene data show CDR1 as LGHDT and CDR2 as YNNKEL (reference sequence). The V and J ends lost 4 bases and 3 bases, in that order; junction bases with no gene match: 3. The CDR3 covers 14 residues. CDR3 loop: CASSLGDREETQYF. CDR3 in DNA: TGTGCCAGCAGCCTAGGGGACAGGGAAGAGACCCAGTACTTC.

The rearrangement joins TRBV5-1 to TRBJ2-3, with TRBD2 identical over 10 bases. The CDR3 is 16 residues long. Germline trimming cut 0 bases from V and 4 bases from J; bases unmatched to any gene: 5. Germline CDR1 is SGHRS and CDR2 is YFSETQ. The CDR3 DNA reads TGCGCCAGCAGCTTGGGTCTAGCGGGGGACTCAGATACGCAGTATTTT. This translates into CASSLGLAGDSDTQYF.